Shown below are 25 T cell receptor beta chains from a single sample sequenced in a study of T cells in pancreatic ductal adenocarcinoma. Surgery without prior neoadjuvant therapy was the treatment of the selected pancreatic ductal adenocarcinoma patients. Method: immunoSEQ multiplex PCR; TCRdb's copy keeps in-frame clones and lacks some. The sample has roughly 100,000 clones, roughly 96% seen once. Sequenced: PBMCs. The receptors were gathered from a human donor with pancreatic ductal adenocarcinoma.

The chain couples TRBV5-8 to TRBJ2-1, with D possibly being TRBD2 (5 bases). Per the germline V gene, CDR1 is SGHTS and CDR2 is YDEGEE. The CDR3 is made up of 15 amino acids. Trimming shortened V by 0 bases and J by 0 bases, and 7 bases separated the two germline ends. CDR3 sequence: CASSLVGSSYNEQFF. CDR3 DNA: TGTGCCAGCAGCTTGGTGGGGAGCTCCTACAATGAGCAGTTCTTC.

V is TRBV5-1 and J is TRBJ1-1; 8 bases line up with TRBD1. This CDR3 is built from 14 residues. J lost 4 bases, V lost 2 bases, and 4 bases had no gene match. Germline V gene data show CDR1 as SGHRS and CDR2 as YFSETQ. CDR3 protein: CASSFGQGGTEAFF. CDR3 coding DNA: TGCGCCAGCAGCTTCGGACAGGGAGGCACTGAAGCTTTCTTT.

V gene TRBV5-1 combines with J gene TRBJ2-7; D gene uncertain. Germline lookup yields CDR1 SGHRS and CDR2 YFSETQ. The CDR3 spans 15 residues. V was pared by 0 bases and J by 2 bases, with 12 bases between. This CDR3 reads CASSLAGSTTYEQYF. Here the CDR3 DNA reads TGCGCCAGCAGCTTGGCCGGGTCCACAACCTACGAGCAGTACTTC.

DNA for the CDR3: TGTGCCACCAGCAGGAAGCGGGAGTCCTACAATGAGCAGTTCTTC. This codes for CATSRKRESYNEQFF. The rearrangement joins TRBV15 to TRBJ2-1, with TRBD2 matching over 8 bases. The CDR3 spans 15 residues. The germline CDR1 and CDR2 sequences are LNHNV and YYDKDF (reference sequence). V shed 3 bases and J 1 base; nucleotides not matched to a gene: 2.

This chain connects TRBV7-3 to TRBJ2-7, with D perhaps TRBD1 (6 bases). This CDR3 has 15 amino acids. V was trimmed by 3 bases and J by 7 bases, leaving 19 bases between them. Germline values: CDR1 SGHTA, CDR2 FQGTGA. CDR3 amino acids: CASSFPGHQPGEQYF. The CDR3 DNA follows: TGTGCCAGCAGCTTTCCGGGACACCAACCGGGAGAGCAGTACTTC.

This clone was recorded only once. DNA of the CDR3: TGTGCCAGCAGCTTGGGCGGCGGGAGCTCCTACGAGCAGTACTTC. Translation gives CASSLGGGSSYEQYF. The V gene is TRBV5-4, the J gene TRBJ2-7; 7 bases map to TRBD2. J lost 0 bases, V lost 0 bases, and 3 bases had no gene match. The CDR3 covers 15 residues. Germline lookup yields CDR1 SGHNT and CDR2 YYREEE (reference sequence).

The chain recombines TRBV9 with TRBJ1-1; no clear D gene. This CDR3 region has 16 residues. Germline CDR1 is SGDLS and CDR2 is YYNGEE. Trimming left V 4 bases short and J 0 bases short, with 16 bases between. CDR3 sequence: CASSPWIREMNTEAFF. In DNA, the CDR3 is TGTGCCAGCAGCCCCTGGATCCGGGAAATGAACACTGAAGCTTTCTTT.

CDR3 region: CASSQAVAGASYEQYF. CDR3 sequence (DNA): TGCGCCAGCAGCCAAGCGGTAGCGGGAGCTAGCTACGAGCAGTACTTC. The chain combines TRBV4-3 with TRBJ2-7, with 9 nucleotides matching TRBD2. This CDR3 has 16 amino acids. Unmatched junction bases numbered 7, after V lost 1 base and J lost 3 bases. The germline CDR1 and CDR2 sequences are LGHNA and YSLEER.

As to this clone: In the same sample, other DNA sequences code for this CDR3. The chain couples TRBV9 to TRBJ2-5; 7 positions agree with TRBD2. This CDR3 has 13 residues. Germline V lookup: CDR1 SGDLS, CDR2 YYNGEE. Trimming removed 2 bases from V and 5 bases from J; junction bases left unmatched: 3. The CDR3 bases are TGTGCCAGCAGCGTGAATAGCGGGGAGACCCAGTACTTC. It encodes CASSVNSGETQYF. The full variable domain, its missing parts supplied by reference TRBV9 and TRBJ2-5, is DSGVTQTPKHLITATGQRVTLRCSPRSGDLSVYWYQQSLDQGLQFLIQYYNGEERAKGNILERFSAQQFPDLHSELNLSSLELGDSALYFCASSVNSGETQYFGPGTRLLVL.

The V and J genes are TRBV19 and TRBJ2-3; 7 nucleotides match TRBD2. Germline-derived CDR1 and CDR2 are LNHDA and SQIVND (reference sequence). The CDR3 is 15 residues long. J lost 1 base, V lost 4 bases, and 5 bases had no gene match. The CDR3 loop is CASSKGTSGTDTQYF. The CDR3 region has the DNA TGTGCCAGTAGTAAAGGTACTAGCGGCACAGATACGCAGTATTTT.

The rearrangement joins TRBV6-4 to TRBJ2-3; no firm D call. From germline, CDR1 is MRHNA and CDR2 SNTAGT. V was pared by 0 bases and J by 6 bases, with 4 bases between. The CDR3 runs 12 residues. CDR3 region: CASSDSGDTQYF. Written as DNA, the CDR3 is TGTGCCAGCAGTGACTCCGGGGATACGCAGTATTTT.

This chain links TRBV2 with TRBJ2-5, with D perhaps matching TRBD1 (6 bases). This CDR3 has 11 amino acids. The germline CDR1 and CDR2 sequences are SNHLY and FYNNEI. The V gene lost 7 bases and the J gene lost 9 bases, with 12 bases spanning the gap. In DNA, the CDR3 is TGTGCCAGCACAGGGGAAGGGGCCCAGTACTTC. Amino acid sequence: CASTGEGAQYF.

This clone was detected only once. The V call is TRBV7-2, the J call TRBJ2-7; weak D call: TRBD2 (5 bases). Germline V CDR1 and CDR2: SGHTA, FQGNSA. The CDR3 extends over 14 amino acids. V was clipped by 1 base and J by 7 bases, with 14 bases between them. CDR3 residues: CASSLGTGSFEQYF. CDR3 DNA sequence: TGTGCCAGCAGCTTAGGGACGGGAAGTTTTGAGCAGTACTTC.

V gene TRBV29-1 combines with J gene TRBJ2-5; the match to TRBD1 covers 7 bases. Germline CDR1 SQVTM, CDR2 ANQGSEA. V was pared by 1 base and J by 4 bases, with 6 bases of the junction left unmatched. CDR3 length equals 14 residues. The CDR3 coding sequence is TGCAGCGTTGAAGGTTTAGGGGGCGCAGAGACCCAGTACTTC. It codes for CSVEGLGGAETQYF.

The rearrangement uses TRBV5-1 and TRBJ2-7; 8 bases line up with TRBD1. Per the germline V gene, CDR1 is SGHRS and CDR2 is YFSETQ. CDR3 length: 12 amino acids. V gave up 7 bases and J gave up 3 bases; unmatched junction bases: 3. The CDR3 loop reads CASADRGYEQYF. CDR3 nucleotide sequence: TGCGCCAGCGCAGACAGGGGCTACGAGCAGTACTTC.

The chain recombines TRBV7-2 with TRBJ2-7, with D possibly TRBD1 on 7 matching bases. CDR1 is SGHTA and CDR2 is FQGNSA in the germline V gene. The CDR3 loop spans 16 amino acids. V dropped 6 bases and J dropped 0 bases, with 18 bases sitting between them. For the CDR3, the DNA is TGTGCCAGCAGACCAGACTCAGGGGGGAGCTCCTACGAGCAGTACTTC. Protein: CASRPDSGGSSYEQYF.

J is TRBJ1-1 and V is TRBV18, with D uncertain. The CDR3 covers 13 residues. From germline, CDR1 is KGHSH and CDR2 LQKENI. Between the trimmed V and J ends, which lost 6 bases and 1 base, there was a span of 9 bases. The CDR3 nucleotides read TGTGCCAGCTCCCGTCTGTGGAACACTGAAGCTTTCTTT. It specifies CASSRLWNTEAFF. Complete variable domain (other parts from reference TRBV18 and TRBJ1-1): NAGVMQNPRHLVRRRGQEARLRCSPMKGHSHVYWYRQLPEEGLKFMVYLQKENIIDESGMPKERFSAEFPKEGPSILRIQQVVRGDSAAYFCASSRLWNTEAFFGQGTRLTVV.

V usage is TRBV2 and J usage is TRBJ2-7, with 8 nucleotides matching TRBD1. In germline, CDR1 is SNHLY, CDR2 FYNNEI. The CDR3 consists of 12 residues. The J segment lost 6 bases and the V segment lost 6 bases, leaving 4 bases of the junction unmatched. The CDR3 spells CASRRTGTEQYF. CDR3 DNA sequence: TGTGCCAGCAGAAGGACAGGGACCGAGCAGTACTTC.

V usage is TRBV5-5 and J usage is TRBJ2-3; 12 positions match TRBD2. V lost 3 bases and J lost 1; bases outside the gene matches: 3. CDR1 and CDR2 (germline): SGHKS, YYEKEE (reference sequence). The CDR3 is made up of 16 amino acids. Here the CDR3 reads CASSSRLAGGTDTQYF. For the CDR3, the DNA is TGTGCCAGCAGCTCAAGACTAGCGGGAGGCACAGATACGCAGTATTTT.

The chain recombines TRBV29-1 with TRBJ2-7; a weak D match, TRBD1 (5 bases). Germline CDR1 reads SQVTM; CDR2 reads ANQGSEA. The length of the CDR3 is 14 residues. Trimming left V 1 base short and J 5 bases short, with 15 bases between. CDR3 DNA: TGCAGCGTTGAAGGTTTTGGGGCGACCCACGAGCAGTACTTC. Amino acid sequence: CSVEGFGATHEQYF.

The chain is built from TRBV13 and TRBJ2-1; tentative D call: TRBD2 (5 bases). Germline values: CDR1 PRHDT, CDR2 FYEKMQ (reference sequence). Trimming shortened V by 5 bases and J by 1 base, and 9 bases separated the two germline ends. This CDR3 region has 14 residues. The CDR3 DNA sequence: TGTGCCAGCAGCGGGTGGGAGTCCTACAATGAGCAGTTCTTC. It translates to CASSGWESYNEQFF.

Written as DNA, the CDR3 is TGTGCCAGCAGCCCTGGACTAGATCCCTACGAGCAGTACTTC. This encodes CASSPGLDPYEQYF. The V gene is TRBV5-4, the J gene TRBJ2-7; 7 bases line up with TRBD2. V was pared by 4 bases and J by 2 bases, with 6 bases of the junction left unmatched. From germline, CDR1 is SGHNT and CDR2 YYREEE (reference sequence). The CDR3 has 14 amino acids.

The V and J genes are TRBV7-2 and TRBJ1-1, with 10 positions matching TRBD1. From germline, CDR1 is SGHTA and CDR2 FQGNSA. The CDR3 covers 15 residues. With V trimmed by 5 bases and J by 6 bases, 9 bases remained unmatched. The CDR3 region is CASSQSTGGAAEAFF. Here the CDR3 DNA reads TGTGCCAGCAGCCAGTCGACAGGGGGCGCGGCTGAAGCTTTCTTT.

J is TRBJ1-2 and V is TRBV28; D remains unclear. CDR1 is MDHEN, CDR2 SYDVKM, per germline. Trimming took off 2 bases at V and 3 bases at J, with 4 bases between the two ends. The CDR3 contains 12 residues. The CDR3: CASSLEDYGYTF. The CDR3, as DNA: TGTGCCAGCAGTTTAGAGGACTATGGCTACACCTTC.

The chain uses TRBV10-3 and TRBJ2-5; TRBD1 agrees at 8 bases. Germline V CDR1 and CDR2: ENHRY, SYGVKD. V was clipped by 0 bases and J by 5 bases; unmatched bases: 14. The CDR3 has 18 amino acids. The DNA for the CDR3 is TGTGCCATCAGTGAGTCAAACGCGGCAGGGGGCGGTTGTGAGACCCAGTACTTC. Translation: CAISESNAAGGGCETQYF.